These 7 T cell receptor beta chains were sequenced from one sample in a study of blood T cell repertoires in COVID-19. Sequencing used immunoSEQ multiplex PCR; TCRdb keeps in-frame clones, though not all of them. The profile shows tens of thousands of clones, approximately 86% of them singletons. The sequenced sample consisted of peripheral blood. These receptors were taken from a man in his 60s with active or convalescent COVID-19.

This rearrangement joins TRBV30 to TRBJ2-5; D may be TRBD2 (6 bases). The CDR3 consists of 13 residues. Germline CDR1 GTSNPN, CDR2 SVGIG (reference sequence). Trimming left V 4 bases short and J 3 bases short, with 12 bases between. The CDR3 DNA sequence: TGTGCCTGGAACCGACTAGTCGAAGAGACCCAGTACTTC. Translation: CAWNRLVEETQYF.

This clone was recorded only once. This chain's CDR3 is CASSPIAGGPSDTQYF. The CDR3 DNA is TGTGCCAGCTCACCTATAGCGGGGGGCCCGTCAGATACGCAGTATTTT. The chain employs TRBV18 and TRBJ2-3; 10 bases agree with TRBD2. Germline V gene lookup returns CDR1 KGHSH and CDR2 LQKENI. The V segment lost 3 bases and the J segment 4 bases; nucleotides outside the gene matches: 7. The CDR3 totals 16 residues.

The V call is TRBV5-4, the J call TRBJ1-2; TRBD1 agrees at 7 bases. Germline lookup yields CDR1 SGHNT and CDR2 YYREEE (reference sequence). Losses at the gene ends were 4 bases for V and 8 bases for J; bases not matched to a gene: 8. This CDR3 is built from 13 residues. CDR3 in amino acids: CASSRDREEGYTF. CDR3 DNA: TGTGCCAGCAGCCGTGACAGGGAAGAGGGCTACACCTTC.

Concerning this clone itself: Other DNA sequences of this sample code for an identical CDR3. The rearrangement links TRBV19 to TRBJ1-1; D uncertain. CDR3 length: 12 residues. The V end was cut by 6 bases, the J end by 3 bases, with 8 bases between. Germline CDR1 reads LNHDA; CDR2 reads SQIVND (reference sequence). The CDR3 spells CASSVGDTEAFF. Here the CDR3 DNA reads TGTGCCAGTAGCGTCGGGGACACTGAAGCTTTCTTT.

J is TRBJ1-5 and V is TRBV19; the D gene is possibly TRBD1 (5 bases). CDR1 LNHDA and CDR2 SQIVND come from the germline V gene (reference sequence). Trimming pared 9 bases from V and 2 bases from J, leaving 8 bases between. This CDR3 region has 12 residues. The CDR3 DNA is TGTGCCAGCAGGGTGGGCAATCAGCCCCAGCATTTT. Translated, it gives CASRVGNQPQHF.

The rearrangement uses TRBV27 and TRBJ2-5; D possibly corresponds to TRBD1 (6 bases). Germline CDR1 and CDR2: MNHEY and SMNVEV (reference sequence). Between the trimmed V and J ends, which lost 0 bases and 3 bases, there was a span of 11 bases. This CDR3 is 15 amino acids long. The CDR3 DNA is TGTGCCAGCAGTTTATCCGGGTACAGGGAAGAGACCCAGTACTTC. It codes for CASSLSGYREETQYF.

The rearrangement uses TRBV10-2 and TRBJ2-1; D might be TRBD2 (6 bases). The CDR3 loop spans 14 amino acids. Trimming cost V 4 bases and J 5 bases, with 12 bases left between them. Germline CDR1 and CDR2: WSHSY and SAAADI. The CDR3 spells CASSVSGNHNEQFF. The CDR3 region has the DNA TGCGCCAGCAGTGTTAGCGGAAATCACAATGAGCAGTTCTTC.